This TCR beta chain came from a study of T cells in Graves' hyperthyroidism and ophthalmopathy. For the study at large: Peripheral blood specimens were obtained at initial diagnosis, prior to any treatment. The study's findings and limits: Peripheral blood also featured most of the thyroid clonotypes expanded above 0.001. Stable hyperthyroidism was separated from ophthalmopathy by a model based on 13 V-J features.

It was RNA transcripts that yielded the amplified TCR beta CDR3 regions. A set of HTBI primers served as the primers for a first-round RT-PCR of the TCR CDR3. TCRdb reanalysed the multiplex PCR reads using MiXCR and keeps one entry per CDR3 protein. The data show about 300,000 distinct CDR3 sequences, roughly 18% seen once. Trimming stripped 4 bases from V and 6 bases from J, with 8 bases between. CDR1 is MDHEN, CDR2 SYDVKM, per germline. This CDR3 is 12 amino acids long. Among ophthalmopathy patients, the Clinical Activity Score reached at least 3, the NOSPECS grade reached at least 4, and duration remained under 3 months. This clonotype was seen more than once but under ten times. As yet, its antigen is unknown.

This receptor was taken from a man aged 45-65 years with Graves' ophthalmopathy. The chain couples TRBV28 to TRBJ2-3; D may be TRBD1 or TRBD2 (5 bases each). The sample consisted of blood. Here the CDR3 reads CASSWGPDTQYF. The CDR3 DNA sequence: TGTGCCAGCAGTTGGGGACCCGATACGCAGTATTTT.